This T cell receptor beta chain was sequenced in a study of radiotherapy plus CTLA-4 blockade in lung cancer. Study observations and caveats: Per reports, early blood T cell clone dynamics, plus interferon-beta, forecast response most strongly.

Only a few counts were recorded for this clone. Its target is unknown. CDR1 and CDR2 (germline): MGHRA, YSYEKL. Between the trimmed V and J ends, which lost 1 base and 0 bases, there was a span of 11 bases. CDR3 length: 16 residues. The assay was immunoSEQ multiplex PCR, and TCRdb's table has in-frame clones only and misses some. The data contain approximately 94,000 clones, around 83% of them seen just once; the ten biggest clones take up about a quarter. The rearrangement links TRBV4-1 to TRBJ2-3; a weak D match, TRBD2 (6 bases). The source is a human donor with non-small cell lung cancer that progressed on radiotherapy plus ipilimumab. This material consisted of peripheral blood, taken from a patient treated with radiotherapy plus ipilimumab. The CDR3 sequence: CASSQVMGLSTDTQYF. CDR3 in DNA: TGCGCCAGCAGCCAAGTGATGGGACTGAGCACAGATACGCAGTATTTT.